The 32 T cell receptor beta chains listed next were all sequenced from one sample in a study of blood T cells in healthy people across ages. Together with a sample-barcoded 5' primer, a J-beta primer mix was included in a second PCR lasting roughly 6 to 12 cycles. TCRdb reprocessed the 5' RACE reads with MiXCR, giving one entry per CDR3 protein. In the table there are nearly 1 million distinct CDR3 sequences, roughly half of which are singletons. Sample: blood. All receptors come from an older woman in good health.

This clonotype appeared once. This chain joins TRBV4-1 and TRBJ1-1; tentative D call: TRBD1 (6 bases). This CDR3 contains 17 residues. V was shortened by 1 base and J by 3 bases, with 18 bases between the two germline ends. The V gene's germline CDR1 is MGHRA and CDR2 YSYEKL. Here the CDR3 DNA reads TGCGCCAGCAGCCAAGTGCTTCAACAGGAGGGGGACACTGAAGCTTTCTTT. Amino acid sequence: CASSQVLQQEGDTEAFF.

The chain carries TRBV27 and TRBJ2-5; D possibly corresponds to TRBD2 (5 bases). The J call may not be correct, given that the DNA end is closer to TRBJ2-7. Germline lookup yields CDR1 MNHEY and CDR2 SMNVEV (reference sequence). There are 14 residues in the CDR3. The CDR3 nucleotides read TGTGCCAGCAAGTCGGCGGGTCCTTCCCACGAGCAGTACTTC. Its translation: CASKSAGPSHEQYF.

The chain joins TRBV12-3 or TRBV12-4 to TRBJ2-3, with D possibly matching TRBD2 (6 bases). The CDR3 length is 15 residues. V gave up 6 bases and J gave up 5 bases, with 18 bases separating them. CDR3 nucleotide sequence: TGTGCCAGCAGGAAGGGGAGTGGAGCGGGAGATACGCAGTATTTT. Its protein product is CASRKGSGAGDTQYF.

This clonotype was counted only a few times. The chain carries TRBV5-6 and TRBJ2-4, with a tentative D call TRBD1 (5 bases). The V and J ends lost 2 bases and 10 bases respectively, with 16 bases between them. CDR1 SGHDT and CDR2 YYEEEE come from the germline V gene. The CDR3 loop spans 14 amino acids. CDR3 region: CASSFVRGFVIQYF. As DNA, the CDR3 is TGTGCCAGCAGCTTTGTAAGGGGTTTTGTGATTCAGTACTTC. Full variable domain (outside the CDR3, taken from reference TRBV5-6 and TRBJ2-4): DAGVTQSPTHLIKTRGQQVTLRCSPKSGHDTVSWYQQALGQGPQFIFQYYEEEERQRGNFPDRFSGHQFPNYSSELNVNALLLGDSALYLCASSFVRGFVIQYFGAGTRLSVL.

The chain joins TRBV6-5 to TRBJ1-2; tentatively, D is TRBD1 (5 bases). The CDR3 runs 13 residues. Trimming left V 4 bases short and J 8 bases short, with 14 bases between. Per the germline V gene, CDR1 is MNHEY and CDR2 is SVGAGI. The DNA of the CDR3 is TGTGCCAGCAGTTTTCGTCTAGGGGACGGCTACACCTTC. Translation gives CASSFRLGDGYTF.

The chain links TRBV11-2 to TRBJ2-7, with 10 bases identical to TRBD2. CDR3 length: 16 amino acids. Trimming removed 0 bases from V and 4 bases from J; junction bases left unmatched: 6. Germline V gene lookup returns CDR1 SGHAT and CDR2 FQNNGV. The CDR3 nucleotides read TGTGCCAGCAGCTTAGATCTAGCGGGAGTCGGGTACGAGCAGTACTTC. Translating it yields CASSLDLAGVGYEQYF.

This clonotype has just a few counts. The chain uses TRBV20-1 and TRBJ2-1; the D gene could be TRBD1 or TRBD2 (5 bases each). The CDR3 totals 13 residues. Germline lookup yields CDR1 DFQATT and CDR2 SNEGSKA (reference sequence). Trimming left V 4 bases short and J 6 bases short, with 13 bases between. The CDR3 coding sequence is TGCAGTGCTAATCCCGGGACCCTCAATGAGCAGTTCTTC. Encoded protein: CSANPGTLNEQFF.

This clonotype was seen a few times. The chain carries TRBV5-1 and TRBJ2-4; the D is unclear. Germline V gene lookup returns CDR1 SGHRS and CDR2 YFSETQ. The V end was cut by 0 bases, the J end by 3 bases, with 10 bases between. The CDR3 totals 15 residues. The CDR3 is CASSLEGPHKNIQYF. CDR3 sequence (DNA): TGCGCCAGCAGCTTGGAAGGACCCCACAAAAACATTCAGTACTTC. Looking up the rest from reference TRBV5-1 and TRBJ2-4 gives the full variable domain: KAGVTQTPRYLIKTRGQQVTLSCSPISGHRSVSWYQQTPGQGLQFLFEYFSETQRNKGNFPGRFSGRQFSNSRSEMNVSTLELGDSALYLCASSLEGPHKNIQYFGAGTRLSVL.

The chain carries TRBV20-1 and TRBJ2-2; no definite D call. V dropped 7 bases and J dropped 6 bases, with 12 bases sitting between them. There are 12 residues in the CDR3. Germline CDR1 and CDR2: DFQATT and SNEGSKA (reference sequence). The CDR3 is CSGSDRAGELFF. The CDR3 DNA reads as TGCAGTGGCTCAGATAGGGCCGGGGAGCTGTTTTTT.

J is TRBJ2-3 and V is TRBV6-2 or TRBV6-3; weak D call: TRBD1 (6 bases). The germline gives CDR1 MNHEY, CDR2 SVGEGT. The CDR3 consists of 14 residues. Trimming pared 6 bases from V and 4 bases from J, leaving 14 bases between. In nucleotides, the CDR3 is TGTGCCAGCAGAAACAGGGTTGGGGCAGATACGCAGTATTTT. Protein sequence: CASRNRVGADTQYF.

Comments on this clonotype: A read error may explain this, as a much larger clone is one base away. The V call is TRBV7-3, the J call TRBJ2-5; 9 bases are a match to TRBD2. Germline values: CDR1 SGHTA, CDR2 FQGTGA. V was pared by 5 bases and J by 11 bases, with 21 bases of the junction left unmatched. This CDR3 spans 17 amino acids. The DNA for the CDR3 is TGTGCCAGCAGCCAAGGGGGCGGCGGGAGGGCCAACAATGAGCAGTACTTC. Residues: CASSQGGGGRANNEQYF.

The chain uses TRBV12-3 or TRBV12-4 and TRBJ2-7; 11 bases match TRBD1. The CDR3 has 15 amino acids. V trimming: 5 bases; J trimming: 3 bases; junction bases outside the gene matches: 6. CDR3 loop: CASSRSGTGGYEQYF. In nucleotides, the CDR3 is TGTGCCAGCAGTCGTTCCGGGACAGGGGGCTACGAGCAGTACTTC.

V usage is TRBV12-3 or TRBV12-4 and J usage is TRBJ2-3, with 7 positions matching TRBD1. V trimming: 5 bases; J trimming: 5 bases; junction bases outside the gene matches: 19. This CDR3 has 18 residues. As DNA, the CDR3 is TGTGCCAGCAGTCCTTACCCGCATCTACAGGGGCCCATAGATACGCAGTATTTT. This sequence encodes CASSPYPHLQGPIDTQYF.

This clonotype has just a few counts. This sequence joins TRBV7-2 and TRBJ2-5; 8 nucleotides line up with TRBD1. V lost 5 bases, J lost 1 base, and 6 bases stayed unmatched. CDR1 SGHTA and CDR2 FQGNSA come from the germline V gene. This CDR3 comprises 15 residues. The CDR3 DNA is TGTGCCAGCAGCGGACAGGGACCAACCCAAGAGACCCAGTACTTC. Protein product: CASSGQGPTQETQYF.

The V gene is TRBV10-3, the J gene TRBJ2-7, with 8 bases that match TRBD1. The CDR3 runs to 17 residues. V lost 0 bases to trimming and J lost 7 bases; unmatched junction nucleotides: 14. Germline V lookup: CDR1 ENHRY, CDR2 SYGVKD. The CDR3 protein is CAISESQGTGLGNEQYF. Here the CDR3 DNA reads TGTGCCATCAGTGAGTCGCAAGGGACAGGATTAGGCAATGAGCAGTACTTC.

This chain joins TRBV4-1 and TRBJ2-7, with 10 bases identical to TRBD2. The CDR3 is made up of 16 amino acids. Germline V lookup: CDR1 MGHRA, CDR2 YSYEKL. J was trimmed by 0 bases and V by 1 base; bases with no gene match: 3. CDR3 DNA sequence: TGCGCCAGCAGCCAAGCAGCTAGCGGGGGCTCCTACGAGCAGTACTTC. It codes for CASSQAASGGSYEQYF.

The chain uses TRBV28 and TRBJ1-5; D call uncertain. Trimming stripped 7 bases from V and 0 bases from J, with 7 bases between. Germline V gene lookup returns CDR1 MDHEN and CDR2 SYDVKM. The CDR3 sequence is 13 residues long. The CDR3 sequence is CASNPDSNQPQHF. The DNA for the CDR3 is TGTGCCAGCAATCCGGATAGCAATCAGCCCCAGCATTTT.

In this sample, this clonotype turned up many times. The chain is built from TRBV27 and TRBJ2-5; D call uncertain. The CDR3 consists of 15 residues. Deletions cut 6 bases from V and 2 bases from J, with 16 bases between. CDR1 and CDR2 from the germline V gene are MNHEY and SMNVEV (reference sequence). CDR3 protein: CASRSGSVGQETQYF. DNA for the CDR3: TGTGCCAGCAGATCCGGTTCCGTCGGACAAGAGACCCAGTACTTC.

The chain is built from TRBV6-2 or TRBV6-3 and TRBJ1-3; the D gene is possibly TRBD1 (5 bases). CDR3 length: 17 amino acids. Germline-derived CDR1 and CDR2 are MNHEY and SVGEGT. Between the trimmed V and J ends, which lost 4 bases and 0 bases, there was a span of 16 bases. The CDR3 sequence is CASSSMPGRTSGNTIYF. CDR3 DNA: TGTGCCAGCAGTTCAATGCCGGGACGTACCTCTGGAAACACCATATATTTT.

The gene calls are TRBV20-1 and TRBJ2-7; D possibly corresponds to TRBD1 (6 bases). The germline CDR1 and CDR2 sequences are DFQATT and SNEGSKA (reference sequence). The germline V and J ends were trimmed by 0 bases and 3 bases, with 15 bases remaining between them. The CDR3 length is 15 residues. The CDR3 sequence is CSARDTGLGLYEQYF. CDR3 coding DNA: TGCAGTGCTAGAGATACAGGGTTGGGGCTCTACGAGCAGTACTTC.

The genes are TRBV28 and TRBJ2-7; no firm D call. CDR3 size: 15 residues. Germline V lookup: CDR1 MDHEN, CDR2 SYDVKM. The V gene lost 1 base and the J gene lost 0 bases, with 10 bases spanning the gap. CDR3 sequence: CASSLLSQASYEQYF. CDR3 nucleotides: TGTGCCAGCAGTTTATTGTCCCAAGCCTCCTACGAGCAGTACTTC.

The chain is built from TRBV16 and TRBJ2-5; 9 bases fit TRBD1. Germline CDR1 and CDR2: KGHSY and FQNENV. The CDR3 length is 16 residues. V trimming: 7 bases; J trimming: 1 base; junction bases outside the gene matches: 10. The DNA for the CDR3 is TGTGCCAGCATCAAGGGGACAGGGAGGCGCCAAGAGACCCAGTACTTC. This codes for CASIKGTGRRQETQYF. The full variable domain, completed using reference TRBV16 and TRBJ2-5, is GEEVAQTPKHLVRGEGQKAKLYCAPIKGHSYVFWYQQVLKNEFKFLISFQNENVFDETGMPKERFSAKCLPNSPCSLEIQATKLEDSAVYFCASIKGTGRRQETQYFGPGTRLLVL.

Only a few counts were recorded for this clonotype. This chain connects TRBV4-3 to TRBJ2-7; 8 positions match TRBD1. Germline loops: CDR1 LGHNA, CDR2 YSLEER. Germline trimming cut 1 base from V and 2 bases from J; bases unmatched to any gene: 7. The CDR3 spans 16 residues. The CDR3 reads CASSQGFAQGAYEQYF. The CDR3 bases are TGCGCCAGCAGCCAAGGTTTCGCACAGGGGGCCTACGAGCAGTACTTC.

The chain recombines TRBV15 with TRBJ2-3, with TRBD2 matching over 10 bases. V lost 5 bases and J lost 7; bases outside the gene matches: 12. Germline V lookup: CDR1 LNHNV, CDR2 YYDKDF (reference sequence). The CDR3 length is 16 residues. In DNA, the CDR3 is TGTGCCACCAGCCTCAGCGGGGTAGCGGGAGGAAATACGCAGTATTTT. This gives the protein CATSLSGVAGGNTQYF. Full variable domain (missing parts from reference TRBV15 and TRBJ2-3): DAMVIQNPRYQVTQFGKPVTLSCSQTLNHNVMYWYQQKSSQAPKLLFHYYDKDFNNEADTPDNFQSRRPNTSFCFLDIRSPGLGDTAMYLCATSLSGVAGGNTQYFGPGTRLTVL.

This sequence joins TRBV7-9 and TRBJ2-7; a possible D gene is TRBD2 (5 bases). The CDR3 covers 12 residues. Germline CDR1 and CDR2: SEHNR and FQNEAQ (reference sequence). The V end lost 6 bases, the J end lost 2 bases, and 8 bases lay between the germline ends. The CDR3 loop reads CASRDGTYEQYF. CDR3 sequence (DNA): TGTGCCAGCAGGGACGGGACCTACGAGCAGTACTTC.

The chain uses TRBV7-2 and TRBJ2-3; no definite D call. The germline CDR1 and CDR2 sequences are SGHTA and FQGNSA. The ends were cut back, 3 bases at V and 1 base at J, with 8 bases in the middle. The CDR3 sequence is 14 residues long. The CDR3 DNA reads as TGTGCCAGCAGCTTGGGCATCCGCACAGATACGCAGTATTTT. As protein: CASSLGIRTDTQYF.

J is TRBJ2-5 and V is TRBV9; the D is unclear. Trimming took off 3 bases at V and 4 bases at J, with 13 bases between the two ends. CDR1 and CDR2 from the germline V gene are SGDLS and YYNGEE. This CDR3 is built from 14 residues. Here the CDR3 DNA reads TGTGCCAGCAGCGGAGGATCGCAGGTAGAGACCCAGTACTTC. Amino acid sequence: CASSGGSQVETQYF. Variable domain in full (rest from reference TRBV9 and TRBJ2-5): DSGVTQTPKHLITATGQRVTLRCSPRSGDLSVYWYQQSLDQGLQFLIQYYNGEERAKGNILERFSAQQFPDLHSELNLSSLELGDSALYFCASSGGSQVETQYFGPGTRLLVL.

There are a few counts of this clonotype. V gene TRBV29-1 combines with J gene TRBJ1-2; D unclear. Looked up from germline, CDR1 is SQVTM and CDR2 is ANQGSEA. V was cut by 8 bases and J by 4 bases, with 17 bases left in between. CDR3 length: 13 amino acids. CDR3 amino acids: CSTLVGDPYGYTF. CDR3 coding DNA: TGCAGCACGCTGGTCGGGGATCCCTATGGCTACACCTTC.

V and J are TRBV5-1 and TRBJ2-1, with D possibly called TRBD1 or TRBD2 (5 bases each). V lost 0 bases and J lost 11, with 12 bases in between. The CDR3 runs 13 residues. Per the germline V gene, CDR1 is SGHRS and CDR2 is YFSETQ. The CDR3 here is CASSLVREGKQFF. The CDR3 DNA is TGCGCCAGCAGCTTGGTGAGAGAGGGGAAGCAGTTCTTC.

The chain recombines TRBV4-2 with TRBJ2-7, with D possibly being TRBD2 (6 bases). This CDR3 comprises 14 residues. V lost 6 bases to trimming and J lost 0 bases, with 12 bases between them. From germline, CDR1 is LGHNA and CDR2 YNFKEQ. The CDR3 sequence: CASRGLASSYEQYF. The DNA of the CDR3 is TGTGCCAGCAGGGGTCTAGCGAGCTCCTACGAGCAGTACTTC.

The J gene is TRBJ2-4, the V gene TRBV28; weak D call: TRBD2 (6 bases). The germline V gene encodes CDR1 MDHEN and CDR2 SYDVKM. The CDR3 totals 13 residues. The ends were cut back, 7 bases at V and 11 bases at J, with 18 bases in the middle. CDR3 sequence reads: CASTLGRRALQYF. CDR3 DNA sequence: TGTGCCAGCACCTTGGGTCGGAGGGCTCTTCAGTACTTC.

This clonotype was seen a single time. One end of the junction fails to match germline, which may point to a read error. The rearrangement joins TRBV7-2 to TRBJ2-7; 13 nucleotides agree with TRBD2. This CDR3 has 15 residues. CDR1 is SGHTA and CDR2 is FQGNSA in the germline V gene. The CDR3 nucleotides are TGTGCCAGCAGCTCACCGGGACTAGCGGGGAGGAACTGGTTCTTC. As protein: CASSSPGLAGRNWFF.